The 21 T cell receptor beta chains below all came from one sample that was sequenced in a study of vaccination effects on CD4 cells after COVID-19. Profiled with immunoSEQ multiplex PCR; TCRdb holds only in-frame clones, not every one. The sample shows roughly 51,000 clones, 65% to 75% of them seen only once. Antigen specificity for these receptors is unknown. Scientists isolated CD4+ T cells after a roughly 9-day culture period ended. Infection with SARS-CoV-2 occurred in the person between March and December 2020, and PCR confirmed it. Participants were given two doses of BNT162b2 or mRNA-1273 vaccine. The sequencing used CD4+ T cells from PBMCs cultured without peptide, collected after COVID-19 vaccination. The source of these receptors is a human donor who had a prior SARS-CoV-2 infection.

The DNA of the CDR3 is TGTGCCAGCAGTTCTTATGGACAGGTTCTATCCTACAATGAGCAGTTCTTC. Its translation: CASSSYGQVLSYNEQFF. V gene TRBV6-2 or TRBV6-3 combines with J gene TRBJ2-1, with 7 bases fitting TRBD1. Germline V gives CDR1 MNHEY, CDR2 SVGEGT. The V gene end was trimmed by 4 bases and the J gene end by 1 base; junction bases not matched to a gene: 10. The CDR3 has 17 amino acids.

The CDR3 protein is CASSLQQLRGNEQFF. The CDR3 nucleotides are TGTGCCAGCAGCTTGCAACAGCTTCGGGGCAATGAGCAGTTCTTC. The chain is built from TRBV5-5 and TRBJ2-1; D may be TRBD2 (5 bases). V was shortened by 1 base and J by 6 bases, with 14 bases between the two germline ends. CDR3 length: 15 residues. The germline V gene has CDR1 SGHKS and CDR2 YYEKEE (reference sequence).

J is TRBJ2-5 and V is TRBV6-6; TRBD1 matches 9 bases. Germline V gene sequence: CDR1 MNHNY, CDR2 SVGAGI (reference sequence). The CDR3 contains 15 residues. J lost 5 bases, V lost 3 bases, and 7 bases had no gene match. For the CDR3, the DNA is TGTGCCAGCAGTTATTTAACAGGGGGCGCGGAGACCCAGTACTTC. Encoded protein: CASSYLTGGAETQYF.

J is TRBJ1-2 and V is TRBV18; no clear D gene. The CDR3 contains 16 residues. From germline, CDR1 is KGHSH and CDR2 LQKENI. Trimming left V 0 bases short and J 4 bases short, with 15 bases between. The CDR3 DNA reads TGTGCCAGCTCACCACCGGTCGGGTTGGCAGGCTATGGCTACACCTTC. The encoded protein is CASSPPVGLAGYGYTF.

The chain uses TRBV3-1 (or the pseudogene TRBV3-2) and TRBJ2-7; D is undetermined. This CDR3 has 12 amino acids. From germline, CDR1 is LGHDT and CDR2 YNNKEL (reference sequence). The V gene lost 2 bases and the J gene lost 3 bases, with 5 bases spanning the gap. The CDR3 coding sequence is TGTGCCAGCAGCCAAACCCGCTACGAGCAGTACTTC. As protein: CASSQTRYEQYF.

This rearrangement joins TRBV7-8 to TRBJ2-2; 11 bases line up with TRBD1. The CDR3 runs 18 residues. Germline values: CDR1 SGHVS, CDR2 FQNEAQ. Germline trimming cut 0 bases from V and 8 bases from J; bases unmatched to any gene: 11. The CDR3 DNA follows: TGTGCCAGCAGCTTAGCGGGTCTAGGACAGGGGGCAACGGGGGAGCTGTTTTTT. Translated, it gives CASSLAGLGQGATGELFF.

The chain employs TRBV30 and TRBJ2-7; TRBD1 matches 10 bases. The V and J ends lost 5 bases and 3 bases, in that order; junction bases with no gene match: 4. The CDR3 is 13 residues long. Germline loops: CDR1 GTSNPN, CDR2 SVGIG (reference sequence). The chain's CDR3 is CAWSRDRGYEQYF. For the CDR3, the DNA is TGTGCCTGGTCCCGGGACAGGGGCTACGAGCAGTACTTC.

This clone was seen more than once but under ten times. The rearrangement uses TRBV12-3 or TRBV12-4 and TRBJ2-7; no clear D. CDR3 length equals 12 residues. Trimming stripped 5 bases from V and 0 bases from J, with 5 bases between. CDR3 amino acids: CASSLTSYEQYF. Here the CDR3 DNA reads TGTGCCAGCAGTCTGACCTCCTACGAGCAGTACTTC.

CDR3 DNA sequence: TGTGCCAGCAGCCCGGGGACTAGCCTCCAAGAGACCCAGTACTTC. Translation: CASSPGTSLQETQYF. The chain recombines TRBV9 with TRBJ2-5; 9 nucleotides match TRBD2. The CDR3 extends over 15 amino acids. V was clipped by 4 bases and J by 1 base; unmatched bases: 5. Germline-derived CDR1 and CDR2 are SGDLS and YYNGEE.

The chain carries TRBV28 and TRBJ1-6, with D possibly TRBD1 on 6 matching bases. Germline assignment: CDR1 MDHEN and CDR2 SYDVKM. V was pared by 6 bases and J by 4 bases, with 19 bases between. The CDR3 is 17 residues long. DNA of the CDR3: TGTGCCAGCAGCGCAACGGGGGGGCTACTGTATAATTCACCCCTCCACTTT. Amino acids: CASSATGGLLYNSPLHF. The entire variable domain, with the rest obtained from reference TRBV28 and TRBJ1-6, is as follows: DVKVTQSSRYLVKRTGEKVFLECVQDMDHENMFWYRQDPGLGLRLIYFSYDVKMKEKGDIPEGYSVSREKKERFSLILESASTNQTSMYLCASSATGGLLYNSPLHFGNGTRLTVT.

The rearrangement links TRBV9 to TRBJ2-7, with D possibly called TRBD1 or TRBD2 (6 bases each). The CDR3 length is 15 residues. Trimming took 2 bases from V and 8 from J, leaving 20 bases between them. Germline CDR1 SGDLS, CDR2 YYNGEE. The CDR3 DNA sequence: TGTGCCAGCAGCGTGGGGGACAAGGGGCGGGAAAAGCAGTACTTC. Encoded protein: CASSVGDKGREKQYF.

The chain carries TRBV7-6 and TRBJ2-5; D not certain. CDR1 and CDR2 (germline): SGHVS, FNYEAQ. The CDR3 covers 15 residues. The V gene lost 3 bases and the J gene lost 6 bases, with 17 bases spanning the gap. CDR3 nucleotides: TGTGCCAGCAGCTTTTCGGTGGCTAGTATTCAGACCCAGTACTTC. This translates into CASSFSVASIQTQYF.

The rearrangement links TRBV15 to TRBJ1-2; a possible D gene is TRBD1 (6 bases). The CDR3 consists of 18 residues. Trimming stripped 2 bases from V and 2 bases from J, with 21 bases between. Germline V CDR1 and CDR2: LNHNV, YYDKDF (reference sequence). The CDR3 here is CATSRRIRDTRANYGYTF. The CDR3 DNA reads TGTGCCACCAGCAGAAGGATCCGGGACACACGGGCCAACTATGGCTACACCTTC.

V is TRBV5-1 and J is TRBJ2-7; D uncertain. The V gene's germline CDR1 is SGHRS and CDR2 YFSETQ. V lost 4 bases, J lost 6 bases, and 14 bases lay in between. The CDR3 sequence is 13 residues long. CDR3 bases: TGCGCCAGCAGCCCGGAACTCCTCTCCGAGCAGTACTTC. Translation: CASSPELLSEQYF.

The CDR3 DNA sequence: TGTGCCAGCAGTTACGACGGGACAGGGGTTTCCGAGCAGTACTTC. Amino acid sequence: CASSYDGTGVSEQYF. The chain carries TRBV6-5 and TRBJ2-7; 10 nucleotides agree with TRBD1. Germline values: CDR1 MNHEY, CDR2 SVGAGI. J lost 6 bases, V lost 2 bases, and 7 bases had no gene match. This CDR3 region has 15 residues.

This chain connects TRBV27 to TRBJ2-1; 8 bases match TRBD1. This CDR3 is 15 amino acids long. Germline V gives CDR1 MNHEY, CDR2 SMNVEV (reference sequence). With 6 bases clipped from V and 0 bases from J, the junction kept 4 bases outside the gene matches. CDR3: CASSPGQVSYNEQFF. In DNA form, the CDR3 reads TGTGCCAGCAGCCCGGGACAGGTCTCCTACAATGAGCAGTTCTTC.

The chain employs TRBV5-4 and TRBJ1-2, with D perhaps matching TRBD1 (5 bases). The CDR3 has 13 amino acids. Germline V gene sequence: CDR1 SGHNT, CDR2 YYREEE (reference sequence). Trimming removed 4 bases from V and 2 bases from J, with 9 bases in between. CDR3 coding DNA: TGTGCCAGCAGCCGTGAGGGGAACTATGGCTACACCTTC. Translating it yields CASSREGNYGYTF. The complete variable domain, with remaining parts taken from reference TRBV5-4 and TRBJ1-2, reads ETGVTQSPTHLIKTRGQQVTLRCSSQSGHNTVSWYQQALGQGPQFIFQYYREEENGRGNFPPRFSGLQFPNYSSELNVNALELDDSALYLCASSREGNYGYTFGSGTRLTVV.

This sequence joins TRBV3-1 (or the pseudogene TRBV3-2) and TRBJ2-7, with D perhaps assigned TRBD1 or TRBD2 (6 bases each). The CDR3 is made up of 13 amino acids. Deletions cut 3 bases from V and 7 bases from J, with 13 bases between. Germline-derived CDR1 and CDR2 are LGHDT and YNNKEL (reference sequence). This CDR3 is CASSHWGAGEQYF. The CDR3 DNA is TGTGCCAGCAGCCATTGGGGGGCTGGGGAGCAGTACTTC.

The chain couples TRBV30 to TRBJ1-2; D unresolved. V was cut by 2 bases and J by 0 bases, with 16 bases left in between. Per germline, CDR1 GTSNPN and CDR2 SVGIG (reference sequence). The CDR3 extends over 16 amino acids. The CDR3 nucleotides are TGTGCCTGGAGTTTCCCAAACACTGAGACTAACTATGGCTACACCTTC. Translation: CAWSFPNTETNYGYTF.

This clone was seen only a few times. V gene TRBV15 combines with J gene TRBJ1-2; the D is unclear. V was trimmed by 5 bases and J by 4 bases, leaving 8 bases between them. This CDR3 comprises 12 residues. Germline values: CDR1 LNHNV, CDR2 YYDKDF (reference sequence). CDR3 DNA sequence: TGTGCCACCAGCGCCGGGCCCTATGGCTACACCTTC. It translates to CATSAGPYGYTF.

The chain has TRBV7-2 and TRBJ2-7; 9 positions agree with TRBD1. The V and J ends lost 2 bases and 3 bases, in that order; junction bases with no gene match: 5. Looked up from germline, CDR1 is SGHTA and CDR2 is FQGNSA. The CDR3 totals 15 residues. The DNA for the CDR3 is TGTGCCAGCAGCTTATCACAGGGGGCCGGCTACGAGCAGTACTTC. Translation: CASSLSQGAGYEQYF. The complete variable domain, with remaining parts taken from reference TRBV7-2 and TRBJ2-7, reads GAGVSQSPSNKVTEKGKDVELRCDPISGHTALYWYRQSLGQGLEFLIYFQGNSAPDKSGLPSDRFSAERTGGSVSTLTIQRTQQEDSAVYLCASSLSQGAGYEQYFGPGTRLTVT.